This T cell receptor beta chain was identified during a study of CD8+ T cells in alopecia areata. Indicated treatment: oral pan-JAK inhibitor, 5-10 mg twice daily. Punch biopsies of lesional scalp, plus peripheral blood, were taken from alopecia areata patients. V was clipped by 2 bases and J by 10 bases; unmatched bases: 9. There are 14 residues in the CDR3. Germline V lookup: CDR1 MNHEY, CDR2 SMNVEV (reference sequence). After isolation, RNA underwent reverse transcription to generate cDNA as the sequencing template. The data were produced by immunoSEQ multiplex PCR, yet TCRdb's version contains in-frame clones alone and is incomplete. The sample yields 150,000 to 200,000 clones, around 64% seen once.

The sample was CD4+ T cells sorted from blood, taken around week 50, from a patient treated with tofacitinib. V is TRBV27 and J is TRBJ2-3, with 7 bases fitting TRBD2. The clonotype comes from a human donor with alopecia areata. CDR3: CASSLSGVALAQYF. The CDR3 DNA reads as TGTGCCAGCAGTTTAAGCGGGGTAGCCCTAGCGCAGTATTTT.